Below are 17 T cell receptor beta chains sequenced from a single sample in a study of response to subunit inactivated influenza vaccine. MiXCR was run by TCRdb on the RT-PCR reads, yielding one entry per CDR3 protein. The data show about 500,000 distinct CDR3 sequences, over 10% seen once. The starting material was PBMCs from blood, obtained more than 35 days after vaccination. Receptor source: a man aged 50-60 years who received an inactivated influenza vaccine.

This chain connects TRBV7-9 to TRBJ2-5, with a weak D call TRBD2 (6 bases). The V gene lost 3 bases and the J gene lost 5 bases, with 22 bases spanning the gap. The germline V gene has CDR1 SEHNR and CDR2 FQNEAQ (reference sequence). The CDR3 consists of 17 residues. The CDR3 coding sequence is TGTGCCAGCAGCTTGGGCCAAACTAGCCTAGGAGGGGAGACCCAGTACTTC. Residues: CASSLGQTSLGGETQYF. Using reference TRBV7-9 and TRBJ2-5 for the parts outside the CDR3, the full variable domain is DTGVSQNPRHKITKRGQNVTFRCDPISEHNRLYWYRQTLGQGPEFLTYFQNEAQLEKSRLLSDRFSAERPKGSFSTLEIQRTEQGDSAMYLCASSLGQTSLGGETQYFGPGTRLLVL.

This clonotype was seen a few times. The rearrangement joins TRBV9 to TRBJ2-1, with D perhaps matching TRBD1 or TRBD2 (7 bases each). Germline values: CDR1 SGDLS, CDR2 YYNGEE. The CDR3 contains 16 residues. Trimming removed 0 bases at V and 5 bases at J, with 15 bases between. The CDR3 DNA reads as TGTGCCAGCAGCGTAGATCCCAGGGGGAGGGACAATGAGCAGTTCTTC. Translated: CASSVDPRGRDNEQFF.

This clonotype showed up just a few times. The genes are TRBV5-1 and TRBJ2-1; TRBD2 matches at 8 bases. Germline V gene data show CDR1 as SGHRS and CDR2 as YFSETQ. Trimming removed 2 bases from V and 7 bases from J; junction bases left unmatched: 8. This CDR3 contains 15 residues. CDR3 loop: CASSFGTRKGNEQFF. The CDR3 DNA is TGCGCCAGCAGCTTCGGGACTAGAAAAGGAAATGAGCAGTTCTTC.

The genes are TRBV20-1 and TRBJ1-6; D might be TRBD1 (6 bases). V was pared by 2 bases and J by 8 bases, with 13 bases between. The CDR3 has 14 amino acids. The V gene's germline CDR1 is DFQATT and CDR2 SNEGSKA (reference sequence). The CDR3 spells CSARSGPGDSPLHF. CDR3 coding DNA: TGCAGTGCTAGATCGGGGCCAGGGGATTCACCCCTCCACTTT.

The chain uses TRBV7-2 and TRBJ2-1; D might be TRBD2 (5 bases). Germline CDR1 reads SGHTA; CDR2 reads FQGNSA. Trimming pared 5 bases from V and 9 bases from J, leaving 20 bases between. This CDR3 has 15 residues. CDR3 DNA: TGTGCCAGCAGCCGGGGTGCCGGGCTTTATTCTGAGCAGTTCTTC. This encodes CASSRGAGLYSEQFF. Together with reference TRBV7-2 and TRBJ2-1, the CDR3 gives the full variable domain: GAGVSQSPSNKVTEKGKDVELRCDPISGHTALYWYRQSLGQGLEFLIYFQGNSAPDKSGLPSDRFSAERTGGSVSTLTIQRTQQEDSAVYLCASSRGAGLYSEQFFGPGTRLTVL.

This chain links TRBV7-2 with TRBJ1-6; D gene unclear. Germline V CDR1 and CDR2: SGHTA, FQGNSA. V lost 0 bases and J lost 9, with 9 bases in between. The CDR3 spans 14 residues. The CDR3 nucleotides are TGTGCCAGCAGCTTAGCGACAAGGGCTTCACCCCTCCACTTT. It is translated as CASSLATRASPLHF.

This clonotype has just a few counts. This chain links TRBV4-1 with TRBJ2-5; D might be TRBD1 (5 bases). In germline, CDR1 is MGHRA, CDR2 YSYEKL. CDR3 length: 16 residues. V lost 4 bases to trimming and J lost 5 bases, with 20 bases between them. The CDR3 DNA reads TGCGCCAGCAGCCCAACCCTCAGGGTTCGGTGGGAGACCCAGTACTTC. Protein sequence: CASSPTLRVRWETQYF.

This clonotype has more than one count but fewer than ten. The CDR3 loop is CASNSGTGLIEQYF. The CDR3 nucleotides read TGTGCCAGCAATTCCGGGACAGGGTTAATCGAGCAGTACTTC. This chain joins TRBV6-5 and TRBJ2-7; TRBD1 aligns across 9 bases. The germline gives CDR1 MNHEY, CDR2 SVGAGI. CDR3 length: 14 amino acids. The J segment lost 6 bases and the V segment lost 7 bases, leaving 10 bases of the junction unmatched.

The J gene is TRBJ1-1, the V gene TRBV6-2 or TRBV6-3; 7 bases map to TRBD1. Germline V gene lookup returns CDR1 MNHEY and CDR2 SVGEGT. The CDR3 extends over 15 amino acids. V was clipped by 4 bases and J by 3 bases; unmatched bases: 8. This chain's CDR3 is CASSLWTGVDTEAFF. CDR3 bases: TGTGCCAGCAGTTTGTGGACAGGAGTGGACACTGAAGCTTTCTTT.

The rearrangement links TRBV29-1 to TRBJ2-7; D is unclear. The CDR3 is 11 residues long. Per germline, CDR1 SQVTM and CDR2 ANQGSEA. Trimming pared 1 base from V and 2 bases from J, leaving 3 bases between. The CDR3 loop reads CSVEAAYEQYF. The CDR3 bases are TGCAGCGTTGAAGCGGCCTACGAGCAGTACTTC.

This clonotype was seen at least ten times. This rearrangement joins TRBV5-1 to TRBJ1-2; the match to TRBD1 covers 7 bases. Unmatched junction bases numbered 6, after V lost 1 base and J lost 6 bases. Germline V gene sequence: CDR1 SGHRS, CDR2 YFSETQ. CDR3 length: 14 amino acids. In nucleotides, the CDR3 is TGCGCCAGCAGCTTGAGCACAGGGGAGGATGGCTACACCTTC. This sequence encodes CASSLSTGEDGYTF.

There are a few counts of this clonotype. The chain carries TRBV7-2 and TRBJ2-1; tentative D call: TRBD1 (7 bases). Trimming pared 4 bases from V and 3 bases from J, leaving 13 bases between. The CDR3 length is 15 residues. Germline V lookup: CDR1 SGHTA, CDR2 FQGNSA. CDR3 sequence: CASSSQGGNYNEQFF. CDR3 bases: TGTGCCAGCAGCTCGCAGGGGGGAAACTACAATGAGCAGTTCTTC.

This clonotype showed up just a few times. The gene calls are TRBV5-1 and TRBJ2-1; TRBD2 might be the D (7 bases). CDR3 size: 16 residues. V was cut by 0 bases and J by 6 bases, with 16 bases left in between. The germline V gene has CDR1 SGHRS and CDR2 YFSETQ. This CDR3 is CASSLGHGGASNEQFF. The CDR3, as DNA: TGCGCCAGCAGCTTGGGACATGGGGGGGCGAGCAATGAGCAGTTCTTC.

This clonotype showed up just a few times. The J gene is TRBJ2-3, the V gene TRBV10-3; 8 bases line up with TRBD2. Per germline, CDR1 ENHRY and CDR2 SYGVKD. This CDR3 is built from 13 residues. V lost 10 bases, J lost 5 bases, and 8 bases stayed unmatched. The CDR3 DNA reads as TGTGCCACCAAAGCGGGAGAGAAAGATACGCAGTATTTT. This codes for CATKAGEKDTQYF.

The chain recombines TRBV20-1 with TRBJ2-3, with TRBD1 matching over 11 bases. V shed 0 bases and J 7 bases; nucleotides not matched to a gene: 15. Per germline, CDR1 DFQATT and CDR2 SNEGSKA (reference sequence). The CDR3 spans 18 residues. CDR3 loop: CSARDHGQGAGGLYTQYF. The CDR3 DNA is TGCAGTGCTAGAGATCACGGACAGGGGGCGGGAGGCTTGTATACGCAGTATTTT.

The CDR3 region is CASRNLGGGTKNIQYF. CDR3 in DNA: TGTGCCAGCAGAAATCTGGGAGGGGGGACCAAAAACATTCAGTACTTC. The chain links TRBV28 to TRBJ2-4, with a tentative D call TRBD2 (7 bases). Per the germline V gene, CDR1 is MDHEN and CDR2 is SYDVKM. With 6 bases removed from V and 2 bases from J, the gap between germline ends came to 17 bases. This CDR3 is 16 amino acids long.

The chain has TRBV15 and TRBJ2-1; 13 positions agree with TRBD2. J gave up 10 bases and V 0 bases, and 3 bases lay outside the gene matches. CDR1 and CDR2 (germline): LNHNV, YYDKDF (reference sequence). CDR3 length: 15 residues. CDR3 coding DNA: TGTGCCACCAGCAGAGAGGGGACTAGCGGGAAGGAGCAGTTCTTC. This encodes CATSREGTSGKEQFF.